This T cell receptor (beta chain) was documented in a study of blood T cell repertoires in COVID-19. V lost 0 bases, J lost 7 bases, and 4 bases stayed unmatched. The CDR3 extends over 14 amino acids. Germline CDR1 reads SGHNT; CDR2 reads YYREEE (reference sequence). In the source study's methods: Quantification of nucleated cells was approximated via reference gene primer amplification. Produced via immunoSEQ multiplex PCR; TCRdb's table is partial and in-frame only. The DNA was the basis for D and trimming; V, J and clone size are from that table. The sample contains 97,000 or so clones, approximately 86% of which appear only once.

The sequence was obtained from a woman between 45 and 65 years old with COVID-19, enrolled during active disease. What was sequenced was peripheral blood. The V call is TRBV5-4, the J call TRBJ1-1, with 9 positions matching TRBD1. The CDR3 region is CASSLADRGFEAFF. The CDR3 bases are TGTGCCAGCAGCTTGGCGGACAGGGGATTTGAAGCTTTCTTT.